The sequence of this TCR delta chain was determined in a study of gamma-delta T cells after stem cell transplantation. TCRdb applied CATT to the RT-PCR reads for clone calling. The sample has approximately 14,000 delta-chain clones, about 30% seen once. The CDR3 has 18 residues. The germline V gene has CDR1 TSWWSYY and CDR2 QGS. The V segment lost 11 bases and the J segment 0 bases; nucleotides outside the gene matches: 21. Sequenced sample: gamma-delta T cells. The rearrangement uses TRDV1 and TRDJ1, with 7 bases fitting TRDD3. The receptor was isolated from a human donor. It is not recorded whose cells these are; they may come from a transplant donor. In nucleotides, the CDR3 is TGTGCTTGTGGGGAAACCTGTAGGGGCTGGGGGTACACCGATAAACTCATCTTT. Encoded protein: CACGETCRGWGYTDKLIF.